This T cell receptor (beta chain) was identified during a study of T cells in Graves' hyperthyroidism and ophthalmopathy. Amplified regions were TCR beta CDR3 sequences from RNA transcripts. A first-round RT-PCR of the TCR CDR3 used the HTBI primer set. TCRdb fed the multiplex PCR reads into MiXCR, producing one record per CDR3 protein. The table includes around 300,000 distinct CDR3 sequences, around 13% detected once. This clonotype was counted ten times or more. Its antigen is not known. Thyroid ultrasound and orbital computed tomography, with clinical symptoms and serum thyroxine and TRAb, informed diagnoses. Study-level results: Most expanded thyroid clonotypes above 0.001 recurred in blood.

Sequencing input: blood. This sequence was found in a woman aged 40-49 years with Graves' ophthalmopathy.

The CDR3 DNA sequence: TGCGCCAGCAGCTTCTCAGCCGGCTATGAGCAGTTCTTC. Translating gives CASSFSAGYEQFF. The chain combines TRBV5-1 with TRBJ2-1; D is ambiguous. V lost 2 bases and J lost 8, with 11 bases in between. The CDR3 contains 13 residues. Germline V gives CDR1 SGHRS, CDR2 YFSETQ. The full variable domain, with the rest looked up from reference TRBV5-1 and TRBJ2-1, is KAGVTQTPRYLIKTRGQQVTLSCSPISGHRSVSWYQQTPGQGLQFLFEYFSETQRNKGNFPGRFSGRQFSNSRSEMNVSTLELGDSALYLCASSFSAGYEQFFGPGTRLTVL.